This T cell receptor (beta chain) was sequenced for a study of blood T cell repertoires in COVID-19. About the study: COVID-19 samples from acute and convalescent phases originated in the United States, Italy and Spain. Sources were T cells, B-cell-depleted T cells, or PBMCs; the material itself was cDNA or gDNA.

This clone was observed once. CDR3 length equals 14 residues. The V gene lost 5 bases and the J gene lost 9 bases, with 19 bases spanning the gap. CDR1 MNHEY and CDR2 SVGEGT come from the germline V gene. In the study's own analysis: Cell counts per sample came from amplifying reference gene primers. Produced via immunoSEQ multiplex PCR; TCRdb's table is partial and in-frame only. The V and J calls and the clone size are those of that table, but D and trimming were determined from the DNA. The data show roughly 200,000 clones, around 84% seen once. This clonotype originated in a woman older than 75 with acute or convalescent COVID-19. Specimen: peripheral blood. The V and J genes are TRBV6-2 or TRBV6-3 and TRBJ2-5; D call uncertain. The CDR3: CASSQTQRVVPQYF. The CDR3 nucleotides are TGTGCCAGCAGTCAAACACAACGGGTTGTGCCCCAGTACTTC.